Each of the 15 T cell receptor beta chains below was sequenced from the same sample in a study of beta chain features in type 1 diabetes. General observations from the study: Among all four CD4+ subsets, Type 1 diabetes patients had TCRB CDR3s that were moderately but significantly shorter.

Expressed TCRB transcripts were sequenced because the isolated RNA had all been reverse transcribed beforehand. TCRdb keeps only in-frame clones here, not all; method: immunoSEQ multiplex PCR. Among approximately 260,000 clones listed, 24% were seen once. The antigens for these receptors are not known. The specimen was naive CD4+ T cells from blood. These receptors were obtained from a young woman with type 1 diabetes.

This chain joins TRBV7-9 and TRBJ2-1, with 12 bases lining up with TRBD2. V was pared by 11 bases and J by 9 bases, with 8 bases of the junction left unmatched. The CDR3 consists of 13 residues. Germline V lookup: CDR1 SEHNR, CDR2 FQNEAQ (reference sequence). Here the CDR3 reads CAATTSGSREQFF. CDR3 DNA: TGTGCCGCCACGACTAGCGGGAGTCGTGAGCAGTTCTTC.

This clone has only a few counts. The V gene is TRBV7-3, the J gene TRBJ2-1; 12 bases fit TRBD2. The CDR3 is 15 residues long. Germline V gene sequence: CDR1 SGHTA, CDR2 FQGTGA. V lost 5 bases, J lost 8 bases, and 7 bases stayed unmatched. CDR3 protein: CASSPGTSGLYEQFF. CDR3 DNA: TGTGCCAGCAGCCCCGGGACTAGCGGGCTCTATGAGCAGTTCTTC. Full variable domain (rest looked up from reference TRBV7-3 and TRBJ2-1): GAGVSQTPSNKVTEKGKYVELRCDPISGHTALYWYRQSLGQGPEFLIYFQGTGAADDSGLPNDRFFAVRPEGSVSTLKIQRTERGDSAVYLCASSPGTSGLYEQFFGPGTRLTVL.

The V and J genes are TRBV4-1 and TRBJ2-5; perhaps TRBD2 as D (6 bases). The V gene lost 5 bases and the J gene lost 1 base, with 8 bases spanning the gap. This CDR3 has 13 amino acids. CDR1 MGHRA and CDR2 YSYEKL come from the germline V gene. Here the CDR3 DNA reads TGCGCCAGCAGCTTGACTAGCCAAGAGACCCAGTACTTC. Translated: CASSLTSQETQYF.

The gene calls are TRBV2 and TRBJ2-1; 10 bases agree with TRBD1. The V and J ends lost 6 bases and 8 bases, in that order; junction bases with no gene match: 4. The CDR3 runs 13 residues. Germline V lookup: CDR1 SNHLY, CDR2 FYNNEI. The CDR3 is CASRGTGVYEQFF. The CDR3 nucleotides read TGTGCCAGCAGGGGGACAGGGGTCTATGAGCAGTTCTTC.

V is TRBV6-5 and J is TRBJ2-3, with 7 bases lining up with TRBD2. Germline loops: CDR1 MNHEY, CDR2 SVGAGI. The CDR3 consists of 14 residues. V dropped 6 bases and J dropped 4; count of bases not matched to a gene: 7. The chain's CDR3 is CASRGRGLADTQYF. In nucleotides, the CDR3 is TGTGCCAGCAGGGGGAGGGGTCTCGCAGATACGCAGTATTTT.

This clone has just a few counts. V is TRBV5-1 and J is TRBJ2-1; D perhaps matches TRBD1 (6 bases). Germline CDR1 SGHRS, CDR2 YFSETQ. Trimming cost V 7 bases and J 0 bases, with 11 bases left between them. This CDR3 contains 14 residues. The CDR3 nucleotides read TGCGCCAGCGGTCAGGGGTCCTCCTACAATGAGCAGTTCTTC. The encoded protein is CASGQGSSYNEQFF.

The rearrangement links TRBV25-1 to TRBJ2-5, with 13 bases identical to TRBD2. CDR3 size: 16 residues. Germline values: CDR1 MGHDK, CDR2 SYGVNS. Trimming removed 4 bases from V and 5 bases from J; junction bases left unmatched: 7. In nucleotides, the CDR3 is TGTGCCAGCAGTGCCTGGACTAGCGGGAGTTTGGAGACCCAGTACTTC. Its translation: CASSAWTSGSLETQYF.

V is TRBV5-1 and J is TRBJ1-2; no clear D gene. This CDR3 has 11 residues. Germline loops: CDR1 SGHRS, CDR2 YFSETQ. Deletions cut 4 bases from V and 8 bases from J, with 9 bases between. The CDR3 coding sequence is TGCGCCAGCAGCCGGACGGGAGGCTACACCTTC. Translating gives CASSRTGGYTF.

V and J are TRBV9 and TRBJ2-6; 7 bases line up with TRBD1. Germline V gene data show CDR1 as SGDLS and CDR2 as YYNGEE. V lost 0 bases, J lost 1 base, and 10 bases stayed unmatched. The CDR3 spans 19 residues. The CDR3 protein is CASSVAAGGKTSGANVLTF. The DNA for the CDR3 is TGTGCCAGCAGCGTAGCCGCAGGGGGAAAGACTTCTGGGGCCAACGTCCTGACTTTC.

The chain recombines TRBV28 with TRBJ2-1; 12 positions agree with TRBD2. Germline V gene lookup returns CDR1 MDHEN and CDR2 SYDVKM. J was trimmed by 16 bases and V by 5 bases; bases with no gene match: 12. CDR3 length: 14 amino acids. The CDR3 protein is CASSKTSGRTEGFF. For the CDR3, the DNA is TGTGCCAGCAGTAAGACTAGCGGGAGAACCGAGGGATTCTTC.

The table lists this clone with a few counts. J is TRBJ2-3 and V is TRBV5-1, with 11 bases lining up with TRBD1. The CDR3 is 16 amino acids. Germline lookup yields CDR1 SGHRS and CDR2 YFSETQ. V trimming: 4 bases; J trimming: 0 bases; junction bases outside the gene matches: 4. The CDR3 DNA sequence: TGCGCCAGCAGCCCTGGACAGGGGGCGAGCACAGATACGCAGTATTTT. Encoded protein: CASSPGQGASTDTQYF.

As for this clone: An end of the junction differs from the germline gene, which may be a read error. The V gene is TRBV7-7, the J gene TRBJ2-2, with TRBD1 matching 10 bases. Germline V CDR1 and CDR2: SSHAT, FNYEAQ (reference sequence). This CDR3 region has 17 residues. The CDR3: CASSLDFWDRGAGELFF. CDR3 DNA: TGTGCTAGCAGCTTAGACTTTTGGGACAGGGGCGCCGGGGAGCTGTTTTTT.

This clone was seen a few times. This chain connects TRBV27 to TRBJ2-1, with D tentatively TRBD2 (6 bases). The CDR3 covers 14 residues. The V gene lost 3 bases and the J gene lost 5 bases, with 11 bases spanning the gap. CDR1 and CDR2 (germline): MNHEY, SMNVEV (reference sequence). The CDR3 here is CASSFASANNEQFF. CDR3 nucleotide sequence: TGTGCCAGCAGTTTTGCTAGCGCGAACAATGAGCAGTTCTTC.

The rearrangement uses TRBV21-1 and TRBJ2-7; the DNA was not compared with TRBD2, the D call given in the table. TRBV21-1 is recorded as a pseudogene. This CDR3 is built from 16 residues. CDR3 loop: CASSKFISTGSYEQYF. The CDR3 DNA reads TGTGCCAGCAGCAAATTTATCTCGACGGGCTCCTACGAGCAGTACTTC.

This clone was observed a handful of times. The chain links TRBV29-1 to TRBJ2-1; 9 bases agree with TRBD2. Germline trimming cut 1 base from V and 5 bases from J; bases unmatched to any gene: 6. The CDR3 has 15 amino acids. The V gene's germline CDR1 is SQVTM and CDR2 ANQGSEA. The CDR3 nucleotides read TGCAGCGTTGAAGGGAGCGGGAGGAACAACAATGAGCAGTTCTTC. It translates to CSVEGSGRNNNEQFF.